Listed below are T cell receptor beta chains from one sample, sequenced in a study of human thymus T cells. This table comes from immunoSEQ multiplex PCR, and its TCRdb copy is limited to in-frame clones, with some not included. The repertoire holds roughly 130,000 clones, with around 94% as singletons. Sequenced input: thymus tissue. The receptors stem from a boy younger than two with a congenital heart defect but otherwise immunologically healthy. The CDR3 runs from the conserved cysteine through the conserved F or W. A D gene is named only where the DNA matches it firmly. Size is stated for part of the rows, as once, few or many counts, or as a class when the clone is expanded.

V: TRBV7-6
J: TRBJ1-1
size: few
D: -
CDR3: CASLWRGVAEAFF
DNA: TGTGCCAGCTTATGGCGGGGCGTCGCTGAAGCTTTCTTT

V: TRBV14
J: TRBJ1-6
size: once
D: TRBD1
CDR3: CASSGGPGQKYNSPLHF
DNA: TGTGCCAGCAGCGGGGGTCCGGGACAGAAGTATAATTCACCCCTCCACTTT

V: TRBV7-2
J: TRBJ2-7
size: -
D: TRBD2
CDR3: CASSSLAGGREQYF
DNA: TGTGCCAGCAGCTCCTTAGCGGGGGGGCGAGAGCAGTACTTC

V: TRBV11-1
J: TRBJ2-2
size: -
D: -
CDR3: CASSLRNLHTGELFF
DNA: TGTGCCAGCAGCTTAAGGAATCTACACACCGGGGAGCTGTTTTTT

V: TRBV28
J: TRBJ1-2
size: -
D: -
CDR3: CASSLVNGGHYGYTF
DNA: TGTGCCAGCAGTTTGGTGAACGGGGGACACTATGGCTACACCTTC

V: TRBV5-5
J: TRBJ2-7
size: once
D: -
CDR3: CASSLRWSLTLPYEQYF
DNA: TGTGCCAGCAGCTTGAGGTGGTCTTTAACCCTTCCTTACGAGCAGTACTTC

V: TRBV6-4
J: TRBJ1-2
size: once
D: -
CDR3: CATRGKGGYTF
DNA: TGTGCCACCAGGGGAAAAGGCGGCTACACCTTC

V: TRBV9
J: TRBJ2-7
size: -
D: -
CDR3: CASSVGSQHHEQYF
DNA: TGTGCCAGCAGCGTAGGGAGTCAGCACCACGAGCAGTACTTC

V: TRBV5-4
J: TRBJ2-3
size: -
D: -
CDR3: CASSPDGRDTQYF
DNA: TGTGCCAGCAGCCCCGACGGGAGAGATACGCAGTATTTT

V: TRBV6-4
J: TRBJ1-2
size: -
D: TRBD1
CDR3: CASRVSERRDREGLGYTF
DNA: TGTGCCAGCAGAGTCTCAGAACGCCGGGACAGGGAGGGTCTAGGCTACACCTTC

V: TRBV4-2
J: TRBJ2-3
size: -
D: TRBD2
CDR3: CASSQGEGSGGTTSTDTQYF
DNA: TGTGCCAGCAGCCAAGGGGAGGGGAGCGGGGGAACTACTAGCACAGATACGCAGTATTTT

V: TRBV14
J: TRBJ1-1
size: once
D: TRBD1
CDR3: CASSQRGQKNTEAFF
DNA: TGTGCCAGCAGCCAAAGGGGGCAGAAGAACACTGAAGCTTTCTTT

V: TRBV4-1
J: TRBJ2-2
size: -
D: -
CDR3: CASSDGYGSNTGELFF
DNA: TGCGCCAGCAGCGACGGTTATGGCTCGAACACCGGGGAGCTGTTTTTT

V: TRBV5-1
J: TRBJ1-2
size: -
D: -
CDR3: CASSTDSGVGYGYTF
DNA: TGCGCCAGCAGCACAGACTCGGGGGTGGGCTATGGCTACACCTTC

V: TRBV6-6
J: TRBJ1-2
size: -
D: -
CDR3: CASSYSEYGYTF
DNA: TGTGCCAGCAGTTACTCAGAGTATGGCTACACCTTC

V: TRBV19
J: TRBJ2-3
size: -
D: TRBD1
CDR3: CASSITGDVADTQYF
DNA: TGTGCCAGTAGTATTACAGGGGATGTGGCAGATACGCAGTATTTT

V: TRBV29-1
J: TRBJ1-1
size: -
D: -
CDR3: CSVEDGWGGNTEAFF
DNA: TGCAGCGTTGAAGATGGGTGGGGCGGGAACACTGAAGCTTTCTTT

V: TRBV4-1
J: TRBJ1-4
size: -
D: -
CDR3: CASSMIGDEKLFF
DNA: TGCGCCAGCAGCATGATTGGGGATGAAAAACTGTTTTTT

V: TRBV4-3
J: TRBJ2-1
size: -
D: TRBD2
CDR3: CASSQKAGAYNEQFF
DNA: TGCGCCAGCAGCCAAAAAGCGGGGGCATACAATGAGCAGTTCTTC

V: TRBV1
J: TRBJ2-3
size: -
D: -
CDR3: CTSSQDKRGINTDTQYF
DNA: TGCACCAGCAGCCAAGATAAGAGGGGGATAAACACAGATACGCAGTATTTT

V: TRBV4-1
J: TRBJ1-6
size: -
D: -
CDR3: CASSQFKRSGRNNSPLHF
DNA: TGCGCCAGCAGCCAATTTAAAAGGTCGGGACGGAATAATTCACCCCTCCACTTT

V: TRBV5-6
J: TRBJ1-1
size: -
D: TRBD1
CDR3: CASSCVPGQGGGNTEAFF
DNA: TGTGCCAGCAGCTGCGTTCCGGGACAGGGAGGAGGGAACACTGAAGCTTTCTTT

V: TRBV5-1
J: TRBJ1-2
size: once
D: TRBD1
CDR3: CASSFTGTGEGIYGYTF
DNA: TGCGCCAGCAGCTTCACAGGGACAGGGGAGGGGATCTATGGCTACACCTTC

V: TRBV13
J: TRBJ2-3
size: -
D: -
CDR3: CASSQRSGEDTQYF
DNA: TGTGCCAGCAGCCAGAGATCAGGGGAGGATACGCAGTATTTT

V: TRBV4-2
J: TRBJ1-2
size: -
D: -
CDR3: CASSQDPTDPFKGYTF
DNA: TGTGCCAGCAGCCAAGATCCCACAGACCCCTTTAAAGGCTACACCTTC

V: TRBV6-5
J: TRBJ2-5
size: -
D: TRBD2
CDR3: CASSWDSGGPEETQYF
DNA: TGTGCCAGCAGTTGGGATAGCGGGGGGCCCGAAGAGACCCAGTACTTC

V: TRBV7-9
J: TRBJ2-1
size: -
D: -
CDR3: CASSLGTDNEQFF
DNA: TGTGCCAGCAGCTTAGGGACTGACAATGAGCAGTTCTTC

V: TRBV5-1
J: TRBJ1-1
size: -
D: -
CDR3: CASSPTRGPTEAFF
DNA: TGCGCCAGCAGCCCAACCAGGGGTCCCACTGAAGCTTTCTTT

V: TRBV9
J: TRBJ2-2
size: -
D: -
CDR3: CASSPAGPQTGELFF
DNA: TGTGCCAGCAGCCCGGCGGGACCGCAGACCGGGGAGCTGTTTTTT

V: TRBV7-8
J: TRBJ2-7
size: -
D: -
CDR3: CASSLRTPHLGQYF
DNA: TGTGCCAGCAGCTTAAGGACACCGCATTTGGGGCAGTACTTC

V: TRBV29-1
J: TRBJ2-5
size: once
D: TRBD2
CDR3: CSVRLAGEETQYF
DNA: TGCAGCGTTAGGTTAGCGGGGGAAGAGACCCAGTACTTC

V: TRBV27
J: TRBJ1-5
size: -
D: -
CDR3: CASSEYSNQPQHF
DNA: TGTGCCAGCAGCGAGTATAGCAATCAGCCCCAGCATTTT

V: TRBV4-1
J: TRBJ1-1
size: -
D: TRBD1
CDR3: CASSQEYRGYTEAFF
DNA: TGCGCCAGCAGCCAAGAATACAGGGGGTACACTGAAGCTTTCTTT